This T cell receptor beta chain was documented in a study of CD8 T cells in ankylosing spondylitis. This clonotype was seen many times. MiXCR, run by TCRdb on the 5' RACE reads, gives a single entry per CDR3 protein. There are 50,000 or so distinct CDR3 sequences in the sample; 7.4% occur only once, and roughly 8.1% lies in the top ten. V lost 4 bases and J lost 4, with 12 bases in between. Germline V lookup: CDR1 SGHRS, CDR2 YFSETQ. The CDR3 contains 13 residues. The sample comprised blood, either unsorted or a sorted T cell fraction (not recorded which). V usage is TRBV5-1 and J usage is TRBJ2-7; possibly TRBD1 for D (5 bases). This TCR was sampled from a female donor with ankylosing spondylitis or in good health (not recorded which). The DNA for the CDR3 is TGCGCCAGCAGCCCCGGACAAATATACGAGCAGTACTTC. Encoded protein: CASSPGQIYEQYF. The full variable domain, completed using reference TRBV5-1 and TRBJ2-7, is KAGVTQTPRYLIKTRGQQVTLSCSPISGHRSVSWYQQTPGQGLQFLFEYFSETQRNKGNFPGRFSGRQFSNSRSEMNVSTLELGDSALYLCASSPGQIYEQYFGPGTRLTVT.